Presented here are 24 T cell receptor beta chains from one specimen sequenced in a study of cytomegalovirus exposure and HLA in healthy donors. TCRdb's copy holds only in-frame clones and misses some; the assay was immunoSEQ multiplex PCR. The sample lists 200,000 to 250,000 clones, less than 85% occurring once. What was sequenced was PBMCs. The receptors derive from a woman aged 18-29 years in good health and CMV-seronegative.

The V gene is TRBV9, the J gene TRBJ2-2; D call uncertain. The CDR3 loop spans 15 amino acids. The germline V and J ends were trimmed by 0 bases and 5 bases, with 11 bases remaining between them. Germline lookup yields CDR1 SGDLS and CDR2 YYNGEE. The CDR3 nucleotides are TGTGCCAGCAGCGTAGCGGACCGTGGGACCGGGGAGCTGTTTTTT. Protein product: CASSVADRGTGELFF.

This clone was found a few times. This chain joins TRBV6-5 and TRBJ1-2, with D tentatively TRBD1 (5 bases). The V gene lost 2 bases and the J gene lost 3 bases, with 10 bases spanning the gap. The CDR3 contains 14 residues. Germline assignment: CDR1 MNHEY and CDR2 SVGAGI. DNA for the CDR3: TGTGCCAGCAGTTACAGGGACGGGGACTATGGCTACACCTTC. Its protein product is CASSYRDGDYGYTF.

The chain is built from TRBV27 and TRBJ2-3, with TRBD2 matching 10 bases. CDR1 and CDR2 from the germline V gene are MNHEY and SMNVEV (reference sequence). The CDR3 runs 13 residues. The V gene end was trimmed by 5 bases and the J gene end by 8 bases; junction bases not matched to a gene: 4. The CDR3 region is CASSTSGRATQYF. The CDR3 DNA follows: TGTGCCAGCAGTACAAGCGGGAGGGCTACGCAGTATTTT.

The chain joins TRBV11-1 to TRBJ2-3, with TRBD1 matching over 9 bases. Germline-derived CDR1 and CDR2 are SGHAT and FQDESV (reference sequence). V lost 5 bases and J lost 2; bases outside the gene matches: 5. The CDR3 extends over 15 amino acids. The CDR3 coding sequence is TGTGCCAGCAGCCCAACAGGGGGCTCCACAGATACGCAGTATTTT. It encodes CASSPTGGSTDTQYF.

This chain connects TRBV18 to TRBJ1-5, with TRBD1 as a possible D gene (6 bases). This CDR3 spans 14 amino acids. V was cut by 2 bases and J by 7 bases, with 12 bases left in between. CDR1 and CDR2 from the germline V gene are KGHSH and LQKENI. CDR3 in DNA: TGTGCCAGCTCACCAAACAGGGAGGGACAGCCCCAGCATTTT. It codes for CASSPNREGQPQHF.

V and J are TRBV5-1 and TRBJ2-2, with D maybe TRBD1 (6 bases). This CDR3 is 14 amino acids long. CDR1 and CDR2 from the germline V gene are SGHRS and YFSETQ. Deletions cut 4 bases from V and 4 bases from J, with 11 bases between. The DNA of the CDR3 is TGCGCCAGCAGCGGATTCAGGGGCACCGGGGAGCTGTTTTTT. It encodes CASSGFRGTGELFF.

This clone was counted a few times. The rearrangement uses TRBV4-1 and TRBJ1-2; D not certain. The ends were cut back, 1 base at V and 4 bases at J, with 10 bases in the middle. The length of the CDR3 is 14 residues. Germline CDR1 and CDR2: MGHRA and YSYEKL. The CDR3 spells CASSQAAAAYGYTF. The CDR3 DNA reads as TGCGCCAGCAGCCAAGCGGCGGCAGCCTATGGCTACACCTTC.

A word on this clone: Additional DNA sequences in this sample encode the identical CDR3. As DNA, the CDR3 is TGCGCCAGCAGCTTGGGACAAAATTACGAGCAGTACTTC. As protein: CASSLGQNYEQYF. The rearrangement uses TRBV5-1 and TRBJ2-7; D ambiguous. The CDR3 consists of 13 residues. V gave up 0 bases and J gave up 4 bases, with 8 bases separating them. Germline CDR1 and CDR2: SGHRS and YFSETQ.

This clone has a handful of counts. This same CDR3 is encoded by further DNA sequences in the sample. The chain couples TRBV5-1 to TRBJ2-1, with D unclear. This CDR3 is 14 amino acids long. Trimming took off 0 bases at V and 3 bases at J, with 7 bases between the two ends. The germline V gene encodes CDR1 SGHRS and CDR2 YFSETQ. This chain's CDR3 is CASSLAGSYNEQFF. The CDR3 DNA reads as TGCGCCAGCAGCTTGGCCGGCAGCTACAATGAGCAGTTCTTC.

V and J are TRBV7-9 and TRBJ1-2, with D unresolved. Trimming shortened V by 2 bases and J by 1 base, and 14 bases separated the two germline ends. This CDR3 comprises 16 residues. The germline V gene has CDR1 SEHNR and CDR2 FQNEAQ (reference sequence). CDR3: CASSLSLGSLNYGYTF. CDR3 in DNA: TGTGCCAGCAGCTTAAGCTTAGGCAGCCTTAACTATGGCTACACCTTC.

This chain uses TRBV19 with TRBJ2-7; no firm D call. V was cut by 10 bases and J by 0 bases, with 13 bases left in between. The CDR3 sequence is 13 residues long. Per the germline V gene, CDR1 is LNHDA and CDR2 is SQIVND (reference sequence). CDR3 sequence (DNA): TGTGCCACCCGACCCACGAGCTCCTACGAGCAGTACTTC. It encodes CATRPTSSYEQYF.

This clone came up once. The genes are TRBV27 and TRBJ2-4; possibly TRBD1 or TRBD2 for D (5 bases each). Germline V lookup: CDR1 MNHEY, CDR2 SMNVEV (reference sequence). Trimming shortened V by 4 bases and J by 6 bases, and 13 bases separated the two germline ends. This CDR3 region has 14 residues. CDR3 nucleotide sequence: TGTGCCAGCAGTTCCCGGGACCAGGGAAACATTCAGTACTTC. It is translated as CASSSRDQGNIQYF.

The rearrangement uses TRBV30 and TRBJ2-7; tentatively, D is TRBD2 (7 bases). Trimming removed 0 bases at V and 5 bases at J, with 14 bases between. The CDR3 contains 14 residues. Germline V gene lookup returns CDR1 GTSNPN and CDR2 SVGIG (reference sequence). DNA of the CDR3: TGTGCCTGGAGTGTAGCCGGGGGGCGTAACGAGCAGTACTTC. Translated: CAWSVAGGRNEQYF. The variable domain in full, completed from reference TRBV30 and TRBJ2-7, reads SQTIHQWPATLVQPVGSPLSLECTVEGTSNPNLYWYRQAAGRGLQLLFYSVGIGQISSEVPQNLSASRPQDRQFILSSKKLLLSDSGFYLCAWSVAGGRNEQYFGPGTRLTVT.

The CDR3 sequence is CASSQEPFTDTQYF. CDR3 DNA sequence: TGTGCCAGCAGCCAAGAGCCCTTCACAGATACGCAGTATTTT. V gene TRBV4-2 combines with J gene TRBJ2-3, with D hard to call. Looked up from germline, CDR1 is LGHNA and CDR2 is YNFKEQ. Deletions cut 0 bases from V and 2 bases from J, with 6 bases between. The CDR3 sequence is 14 residues long.

The rearrangement joins TRBV5-4 to TRBJ2-7, with TRBD1 as a possible D gene (5 bases). V gave up 5 bases and J gave up 0 bases, with 15 bases separating them. This CDR3 is 15 amino acids long. CDR1 is SGHNT and CDR2 is YYREEE in the germline V gene (reference sequence). CDR3 region: CASSYSDRSSYEQYF. The CDR3 coding sequence is TGTGCCAGCAGTTACAGCGACAGAAGCTCCTACGAGCAGTACTTC.

The chain recombines TRBV5-1 with TRBJ2-2, with D unresolved. Deletions cut 0 bases from V and 0 bases from J, with 6 bases between. Germline CDR1 SGHRS, CDR2 YFSETQ. The CDR3 length is 15 residues. CDR3: CASSLDYANTGELFF. Here the CDR3 DNA reads TGCGCCAGCAGCTTGGACTACGCGAACACCGGGGAGCTGTTTTTT.

The chain employs TRBV27 and TRBJ2-7; no clear D gene. Germline loops: CDR1 MNHEY, CDR2 SMNVEV (reference sequence). The CDR3 is made up of 15 amino acids. V was cut by 6 bases and J by 4 bases, with 19 bases left in between. The CDR3 spells CASRWGTRIPYEQYF. In DNA form, the CDR3 reads TGTGCCAGCAGATGGGGAACGCGGATCCCTTACGAGCAGTACTTC.

The chain is built from TRBV7-8 and TRBJ1-3; D is ambiguous. Looked up from germline, CDR1 is SGHVS and CDR2 is FQNEAQ. This CDR3 has 15 residues. Trimming shortened V by 3 bases and J by 2 bases, and 11 bases separated the two germline ends. The CDR3, as DNA: TGTGCCAGCAGCTTGACGGATTTTACTGGAAACACCATATATTTT. This encodes CASSLTDFTGNTIYF.

V usage is TRBV19 and J usage is TRBJ1-1; tentative D call: TRBD1 (5 bases). Trimming removed 2 bases at V and 0 bases at J, with 16 bases between. The germline gives CDR1 LNHDA, CDR2 SQIVND (reference sequence). The CDR3 contains 17 residues. CDR3 amino acids: CASSIRVGQGLNTEAFF. The CDR3 DNA reads TGTGCCAGTAGTATAAGGGTGGGGCAGGGCCTGAACACTGAAGCTTTCTTT.

The V and J genes are TRBV9 and TRBJ2-7; D gene unclear. This CDR3 has 15 amino acids. The V gene's germline CDR1 is SGDLS and CDR2 YYNGEE. V was shortened by 0 bases and J by 3 bases, with 13 bases between the two germline ends. The CDR3 DNA sequence: TGTGCCAGCAGCGTAGACGGCAGTGAAGGCTACGAGCAGTACTTC. As protein: CASSVDGSEGYEQYF. Full variable domain (rest looked up from reference TRBV9 and TRBJ2-7): DSGVTQTPKHLITATGQRVTLRCSPRSGDLSVYWYQQSLDQGLQFLIQYYNGEERAKGNILERFSAQQFPDLHSELNLSSLELGDSALYFCASSVDGSEGYEQYFGPGTRLTVT.

In this sample, this clone turned up once. The V call is TRBV7-9, the J call TRBJ1-5; unclear D gene. This CDR3 region has 13 residues. V lost 5 bases, J lost 8 bases, and 13 bases lay in between. Per the germline V gene, CDR1 is SEHNR and CDR2 is FQNEAQ (reference sequence). This CDR3 is CASSRTGKEPQHF. Written as DNA, the CDR3 is TGTGCCAGCAGCCGGACCGGGAAAGAGCCCCAGCATTTT.

This clone was found a few times. V gene TRBV5-4 combines with J gene TRBJ2-2; D not certain. CDR1 and CDR2 (germline): SGHNT, YYREEE (reference sequence). V dropped 3 bases and J dropped 0 bases, with 6 bases sitting between them. CDR3 length equals 14 residues. CDR3 DNA sequence: TGTGCCAGCAGCTCGGAACCGAACACCGGGGAGCTGTTTTTT. It encodes CASSSEPNTGELFF.

The genes are TRBV28 and TRBJ1-1; no definite D call. The CDR3 loop spans 12 amino acids. V shed 4 bases and J shed 1 base, with 4 bases lying between them. Germline V lookup: CDR1 MDHEN, CDR2 SYDVKM. CDR3 region: CASSYKNTEAFF. In DNA, the CDR3 is TGTGCCAGCAGTTATAAGAACACTGAAGCTTTCTTT. Full variable domain (outside the CDR3, taken from reference TRBV28 and TRBJ1-1): DVKVTQSSRYLVKRTGEKVFLECVQDMDHENMFWYRQDPGLGLRLIYFSYDVKMKEKGDIPEGYSVSREKKERFSLILESASTNQTSMYLCASSYKNTEAFFGQGTRLTVV.

This clone showed up just once. CDR3 region: CASSRQGLGGGDEQFF. Here the CDR3 DNA reads TGTGCCAGCAGCCGACAGGGGCTTGGTGGGGGCGATGAGCAGTTCTTC. The J gene is TRBJ2-1, the V gene TRBV5-4, with 8 bases lining up with TRBD1. J lost 8 bases, V lost 4 bases, and 14 bases had no gene match. Germline lookup yields CDR1 SGHNT and CDR2 YYREEE (reference sequence). CDR3 length: 16 residues.